Below are 3 T cell receptor beta chains sequenced from a single sample in a study of post-analysis software for immune sequencing data. The authors incorporated unique molecular identifiers into the TCR beta cDNA libraries. TCRdb used MiXCR to reprocess the PCR reads, holding one entry per CDR3 protein. Of hundreds of thousands of distinct CDR3 sequences listed, 30% were seen once; the top ten hold 0.55% to 0.65%. Overall study findings and caveats: Patients had higher frequencies than controls of a few TRBV segments, including TRBV5-6, TRBV5-1 and TRBV20-1.

The antigens of these receptors remain unknown. The sequenced material came from blood. These receptor sequences come from a girl aged 5-17 years with multiple sclerosis.

The rearrangement uses TRBV20-1 and TRBJ2-1; 8 nucleotides match TRBD1. Germline V gives CDR1 DFQATT, CDR2 SNEGSKA (reference sequence). The V and J ends lost 4 bases and 3 bases, in that order; junction bases with no gene match: 5. This CDR3 has 14 residues. The chain's CDR3 is CSAKQGGFYNEQFF. CDR3 DNA: TGCAGTGCTAAACAGGGGGGTTTCTACAATGAGCAGTTCTTC.

This sequence joins TRBV27 and TRBJ1-5; 7 positions agree with TRBD1. The V gene end was trimmed by 10 bases and the J gene end by 2 bases; junction bases not matched to a gene: 11. Germline assignment: CDR1 MNHEY and CDR2 SMNVEV (reference sequence). The CDR3 extends over 15 amino acids. CDR3 DNA: TGTGCCATCAGCGAGGTAGGGGGCCGCAATCAGCCCCAGCATTTT. Amino acids: CAISEVGGRNQPQHF.

This sequence joins TRBV9 and TRBJ2-1; possibly TRBD1 or TRBD2 for D (5 bases each). The length of the CDR3 is 16 residues. Deletions cut 3 bases from V and 7 bases from J, with 20 bases between. Germline V gene sequence: CDR1 SGDLS, CDR2 YYNGEE. As DNA, the CDR3 is TGTGCCAGCAGCGCGCTTGGGGGAAGTATTTCAAATGAGCAGTTCTTC. Protein: CASSALGGSISNEQFF.